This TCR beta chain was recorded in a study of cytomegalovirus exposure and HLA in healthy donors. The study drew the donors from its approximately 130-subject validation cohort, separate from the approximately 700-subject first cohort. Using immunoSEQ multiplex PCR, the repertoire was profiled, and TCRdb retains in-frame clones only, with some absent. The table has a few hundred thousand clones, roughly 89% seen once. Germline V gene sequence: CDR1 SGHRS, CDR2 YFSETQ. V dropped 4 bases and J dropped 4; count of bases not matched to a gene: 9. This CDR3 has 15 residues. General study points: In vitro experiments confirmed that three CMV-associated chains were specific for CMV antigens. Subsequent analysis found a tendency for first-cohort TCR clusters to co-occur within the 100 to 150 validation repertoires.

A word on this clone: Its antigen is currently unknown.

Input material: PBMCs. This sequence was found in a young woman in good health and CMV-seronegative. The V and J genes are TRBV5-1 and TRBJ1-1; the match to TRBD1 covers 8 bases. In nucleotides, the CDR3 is TGCGCCAGCAGCGACAGACAGGGGCTGATCACTGAAGCTTTCTTT. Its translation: CASSDRQGLITEAFF.